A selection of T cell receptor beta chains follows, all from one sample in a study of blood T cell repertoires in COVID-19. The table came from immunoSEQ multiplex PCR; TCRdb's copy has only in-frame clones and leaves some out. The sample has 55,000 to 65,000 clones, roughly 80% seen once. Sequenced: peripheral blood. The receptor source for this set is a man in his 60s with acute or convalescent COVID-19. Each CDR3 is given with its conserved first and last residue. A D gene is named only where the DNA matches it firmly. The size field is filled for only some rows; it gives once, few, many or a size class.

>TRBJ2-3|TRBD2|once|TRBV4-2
TGTGCCAGCAGCCAAGATCTCGGGGGGGGTAGTCTCACGCAGTATTTT
CASSQDLGGGSLTQYF
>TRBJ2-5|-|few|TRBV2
TGTGCCAGTACGAAGGGGCAGCTAAGATTCCAAGAGACCCAGTACTTC
CASTKGQLRFQETQYF
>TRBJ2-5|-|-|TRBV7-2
TGTGCCAGCAGCTTAGACCGAGGGCAAGAGACCCAGTACTTC
CASSLDRGQETQYF
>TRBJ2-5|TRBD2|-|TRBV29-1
TGCAGCGTGAATTGGGGGGGGGAGACCCAGTACTTC
CSVNWGGETQYF
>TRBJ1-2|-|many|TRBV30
TGTGCCTGGAGTGTAAGTCGGGACTACACCTTC
CAWSVSRDYTF
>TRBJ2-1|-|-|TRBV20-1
TGCAGTACAGACCGGGGGAATGAGCAGTTCTTC
CSTDRGNEQFF
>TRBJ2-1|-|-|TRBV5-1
TGCGCCAGCAGCTTAACCCCGCCTCAGGAGCAGTTCTTC
CASSLTPPQEQFF
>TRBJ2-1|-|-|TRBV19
TGTGCCAGTACCATGGGGGGGCACAATGAGCAGTTCTTC
CASTMGGHNEQFF
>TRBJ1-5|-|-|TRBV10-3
TGTGCCATCGGGGAGGGGAGCAATCAGCCCCAGCATTTT
CAIGEGSNQPQHF
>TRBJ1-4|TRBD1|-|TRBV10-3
TGTGCCATCAGCTCCCACGAGGGGACAGGGGATAATGAAAAACTGTTTTTT
CAISSHEGTGDNEKLFF
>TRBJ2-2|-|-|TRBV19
TGTGCCAGTAGTAACAGGCTGGCCGGGGAGCTGTTTTTT
CASSNRLAGELFF
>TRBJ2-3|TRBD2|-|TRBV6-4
TGTGCCAGCGAGACTAGCGGGGGGCTCGGCGGGGCACACACAGATACGCAGTATTTT
CASETSGGLGGAHTDTQYF
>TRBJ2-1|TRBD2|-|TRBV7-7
TGTGCCAGCAGCCCCCGGGAGGGATCCTACAATGAGCAGTTCTTC
CASSPREGSYNEQFF
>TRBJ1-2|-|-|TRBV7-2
TGTGCCAGCAGCTTAGGAGGGTCCGGTGGCTACACCTTC
CASSLGGSGGYTF
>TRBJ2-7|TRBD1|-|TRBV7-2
TGTGCCAGCAGCCCTGACAGGGGGGAGTACGAGCAGTACTTC
CASSPDRGEYEQYF
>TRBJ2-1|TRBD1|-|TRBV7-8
TGTGCCAGCAGCTTAGTGTTAACAGGGGGCCATCATGAGCAGTTCTTC
CASSLVLTGGHHEQFF
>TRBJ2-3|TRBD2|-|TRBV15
TGTGCCACCAGGGGGGCGCGACGGGAGCGGGGGGAAGGGTGGACAGATACGCAGTATTTT
CATRGARRERGEGWTDTQYF
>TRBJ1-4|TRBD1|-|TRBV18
TGTGCCAGCTCACCGCTTCTGGACAGGACTAATGAAAAACTGTTTTTT
CASSPLLDRTNEKLFF
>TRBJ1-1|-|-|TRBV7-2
TGTGCCAGCAGCTTAGAGGGACTCCTGAACACTGAAGCTTTCTTT
CASSLEGLLNTEAFF
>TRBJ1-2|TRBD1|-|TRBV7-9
TGTGCCAGCAGCTTGGGTCCCGGGACAGGGGGATCAGGCTATGGCTACACCTTC
CASSLGPGTGGSGYGYTF
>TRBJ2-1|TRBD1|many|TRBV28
TGTGCCAGCAGTTTGACAGGGGCCGCCGAGGATGAGCAGTTCTTC
CASSLTGAAEDEQFF
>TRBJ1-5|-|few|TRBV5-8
TGTGCCAGCAGTTGGGGCGGGGGTAGTCAGCCCCAGCATTTT
CASSWGGGSQPQHF
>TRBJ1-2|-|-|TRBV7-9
TGTGCCAGCAGCTTAGACTCCTACAGGAAGACCAACTATGGCTACACCTTC
CASSLDSYRKTNYGYTF
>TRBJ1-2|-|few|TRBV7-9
TGTGCCAGCAGCCACAGGGAAAACTATGGCTACACCTTC
CASSHRENYGYTF
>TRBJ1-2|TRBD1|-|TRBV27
TGTGCCAGCAGTCACAGACAGGGCCCCTTTAACTATGGCTACACCTTC
CASSHRQGPFNYGYTF
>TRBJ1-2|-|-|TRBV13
TGTGCCAGCAGCTCCTCTCGATCGGATGGCTACACCTTC
CASSSSRSDGYTF
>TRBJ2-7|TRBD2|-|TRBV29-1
TGCAGCGCGGGGGGGCCTGGTTACGAGCAGTACTTC
CSAGGPGYEQYF
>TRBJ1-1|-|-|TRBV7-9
TGTGCCAGCACCCCAACGATGGCCAGAGAAGCTTTCTTT
CASTPTMAREAFF
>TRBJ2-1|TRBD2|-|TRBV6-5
TGTGCCAGCAAGTTAGCGGGGGGGCTCAATGAGCAGTTCTTC
CASKLAGGLNEQFF
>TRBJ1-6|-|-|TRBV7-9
TGTGCCAGCAGCGCACAGGGCGATTCACCCCTCCACTTT
CASSAQGDSPLHF
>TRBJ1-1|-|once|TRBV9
TGTGCCAGCAGCGTAGAGGTCGAGGGCCAAATGAACACTGAAGCTTTCTTT
CASSVEVEGQMNTEAFF
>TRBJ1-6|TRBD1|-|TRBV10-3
TGTGCCACCGGGACAGTGGATTCACCCCTCCACTTT
CATGTVDSPLHF
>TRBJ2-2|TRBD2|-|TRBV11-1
TGTGCCAGCAGTCTCACTAGCGGGAGAACGGGGGAGCTGTTTTTT
CASSLTSGRTGELFF
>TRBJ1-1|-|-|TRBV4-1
TGCGCCAGCAGCCAAGAAGGAGGAGCGGACCTAAACACTGAAGCTTTCTTT
CASSQEGGADLNTEAFF
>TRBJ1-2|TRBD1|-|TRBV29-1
TGCAGCGCAGGGGGCGGGGTAGATGGCTACACCTTC
CSAGGGVDGYTF
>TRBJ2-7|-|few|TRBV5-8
TGTGCCAGCAGCTTGGCCGAGAGCAGAGAGAGGAACGAGCAGTACTTC
CASSLAESRERNEQYF
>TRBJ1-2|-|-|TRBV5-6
TGTGCCAGCAGCTTGGGCAGGGCGGACTATGGCTACACCTTC
CASSLGRADYGYTF
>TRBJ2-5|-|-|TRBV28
TGTGCCAGCAGTTTTCTAGATGATCGTGAGACCCAGTACTTC
CASSFLDDRETQYF
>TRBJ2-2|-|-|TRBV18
TGTGCCAGCTCACCCCTGTTGGCCGCGAACACCGGGGAGCTGTTTTTT
CASSPLLAANTGELFF
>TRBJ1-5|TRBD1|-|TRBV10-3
TGTGCCATCAGTGAGTGGGGAGGGACAGGGGAACAGCCCCAGCATTTT
CAISEWGGTGEQPQHF
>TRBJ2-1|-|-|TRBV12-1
TGTGCCAGCAGCTTTAGATGTAGCTCCTACAATGAGCAGTTCTTC
CASSFRCSSYNEQFF
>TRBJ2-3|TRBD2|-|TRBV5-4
TGTGCCAGCAGCTTTGGCGGGGGGGCCTCCGATACGCAGTATTTT
CASSFGGGASDTQYF
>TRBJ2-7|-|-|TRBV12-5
TGTGCTAGTGGTTACATCCCCTACGAGCAGTACTTC
CASGYIPYEQYF
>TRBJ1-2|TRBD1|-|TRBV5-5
TGTGCCAGCAGCTTCGCTGACAGGGGAATTACCTTC
CASSFADRGITF
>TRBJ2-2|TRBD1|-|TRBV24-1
TGTGCCACGCAGACAGGGAGCGAAGCAGGGGAGCTGTTTTTT
CATQTGSEAGELFF
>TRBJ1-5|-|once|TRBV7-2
TGTGCCAGCAGCTTGAGGGGAGGTCTGGGCCAGCCCCAGCATTTT
CASSLRGGLGQPQHF
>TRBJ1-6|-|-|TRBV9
TGTGCCAGCAGCGTAGAGGCCGTAAGGGGTTCACCCCTCCACTTT
CASSVEAVRGSPLHF
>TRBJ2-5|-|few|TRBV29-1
TGCAGCGTGGTACAGGGTTGGGAGACCCAGTACTTC
CSVVQGWETQYF
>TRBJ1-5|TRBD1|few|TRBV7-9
TGTGCCAGCAGCCAGGGACAGGGGGCGGATCAGCCCCAGCATTTT
CASSQGQGADQPQHF
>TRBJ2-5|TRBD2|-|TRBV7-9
TGTGCCAGCAGCTTAGCGTTAAGCGGGGGTAGCCAAGAGACCCAGTACTTC
CASSLALSGGSQETQYF
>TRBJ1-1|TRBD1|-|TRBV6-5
TGTGCCAGCAACAATCGCCGGGACAGCACTGAAGCTTTCTTT
CASNNRRDSTEAFF
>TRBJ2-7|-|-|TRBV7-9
TGTGCCAGCAGCTTAGACGGGTCCGCCGAGCAGTACTTC
CASSLDGSAEQYF
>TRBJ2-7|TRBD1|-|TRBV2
TGTGCCAGTACAGGGGGCCCTACCTCCTACGAGCAGTACTTC
CASTGGPTSYEQYF
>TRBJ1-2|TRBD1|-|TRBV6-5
TGTGCCAGCAGTTACTCCCCGACAGGGGTGCGCTATGGCTACACCTTC
CASSYSPTGVRYGYTF
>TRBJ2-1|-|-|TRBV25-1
TGTGCCAGCAGTGGATCCGGGACAAGTAAGCAGTTCTTC
CASSGSGTSKQFF
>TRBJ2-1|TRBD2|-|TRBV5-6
TGTGCCAGCAGCCTCGGGGGGAGCTCCTACAATGAGCAGTTCTTC
CASSLGGSSYNEQFF